This T cell receptor beta chain was identified during a study of shared clonotypes between healthy human individuals. Germline CDR1 reads SGHDT; CDR2 reads YYEEEE. The V segment lost 4 bases and the J segment 10 bases; nucleotides outside the gene matches: 12. The CDR3 has 16 residues. General study results and limits: Clonotype sharing among donors was thought likely to change with sequencing depth.

A remark on this clone: The target antigen is unknown.

Only in-frame clones appear in the TCRdb table, and some are missing; sequencing was by immunoSEQ multiplex PCR. The table shows approximately 980,000 clones, with 76% occurring only once. The specimen was memory CD4+ T cells sorted from blood. Subset indicated: CD45RA-negative fraction. The J gene is TRBJ1-6, the V gene TRBV5-6, with TRBD1 matching over 9 bases. This sequence was found in a man aged 18 to 30 in good health. The CDR3 reads CASSPGTGKVRSPLHF. CDR3 DNA: TGTGCCAGCAGCCCGGGGACAGGGAAGGTGAGGTCACCCCTCCACTTT.